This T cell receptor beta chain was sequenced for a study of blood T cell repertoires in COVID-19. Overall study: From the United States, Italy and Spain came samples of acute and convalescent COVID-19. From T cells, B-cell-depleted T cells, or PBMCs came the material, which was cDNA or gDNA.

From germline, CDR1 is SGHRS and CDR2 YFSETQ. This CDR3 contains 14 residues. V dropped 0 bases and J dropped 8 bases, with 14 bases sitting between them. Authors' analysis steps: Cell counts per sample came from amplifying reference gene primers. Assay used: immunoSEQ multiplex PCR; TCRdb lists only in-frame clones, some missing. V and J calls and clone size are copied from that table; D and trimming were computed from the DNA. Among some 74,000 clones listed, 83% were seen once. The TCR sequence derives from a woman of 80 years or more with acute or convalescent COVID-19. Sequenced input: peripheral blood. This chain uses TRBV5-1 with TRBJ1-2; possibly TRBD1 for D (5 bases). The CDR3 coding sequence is TGCGCCAGCAGCTTGGGAAGCAGGGCGGGGGGCTACACCTTC. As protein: CASSLGSRAGGYTF.